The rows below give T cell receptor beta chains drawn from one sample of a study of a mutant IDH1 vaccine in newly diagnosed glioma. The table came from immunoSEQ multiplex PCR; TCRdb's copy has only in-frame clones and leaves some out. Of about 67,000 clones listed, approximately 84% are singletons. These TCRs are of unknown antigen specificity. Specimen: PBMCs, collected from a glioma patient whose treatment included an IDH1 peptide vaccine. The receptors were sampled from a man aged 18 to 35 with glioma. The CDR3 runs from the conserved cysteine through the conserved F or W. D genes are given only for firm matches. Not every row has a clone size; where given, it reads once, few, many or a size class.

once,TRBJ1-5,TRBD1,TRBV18,CASSPTGGPQPQHF,TGTGCCAGCTCACCAACAGGGGGGCCACAGCCCCAGCATTTT
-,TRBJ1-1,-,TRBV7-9,CASSPINSAGAFF,TGTGCCAGCAGCCCCATAAATTCCGCCGGTGCTTTCTTT
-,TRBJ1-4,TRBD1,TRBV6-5,CASSYRTGGYEKLFF,TGTGCCAGCAGTTACCGGACAGGGGGTTATGAAAAACTGTTTTTT
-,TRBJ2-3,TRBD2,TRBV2,CASSPTSGTDTQYF,TGTGCCAGCAGCCCGACTAGCGGCACAGATACGCAGTATTTT
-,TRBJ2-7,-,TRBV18,CASSPGHEQYF,TGTGCCAGCTCACCAGGACACGAGCAGTACTTC
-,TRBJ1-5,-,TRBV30,CAWSAAGSRQPQHF,TGTGCCTGGAGTGCCGCCGGGTCCCGCCAGCCCCAGCATTTT
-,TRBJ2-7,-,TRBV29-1,CSVEGQGGYEQYF,TGCAGCGTTGAAGGACAGGGAGGCTACGAGCAGTACTTC
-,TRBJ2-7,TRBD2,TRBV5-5,CASSPSGRLQYF,TGTGCCAGCAGCCCTAGCGGGAGGTTGCAGTACTTC
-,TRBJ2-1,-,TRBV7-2,CASSLVGGDEQFF,TGTGCCAGCAGCTTAGTCGGGGGTGATGAGCAGTTCTTC
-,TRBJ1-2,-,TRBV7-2,CASSPQPPRLAALAHGYTF,TGTGCCAGCAGCCCACAACCCCCCAGGTTGGCTGCCCTGGCGCATGGCTACACCTTC
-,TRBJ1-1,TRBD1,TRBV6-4,CASSKQGTAEAFF,TGTGCCAGCAGCAAACAGGGGACCGCTGAAGCTTTCTTT
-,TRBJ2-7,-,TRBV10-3,CAISEGRTRSYEQYF,TGTGCCATCAGTGAGGGAAGAACCCGCTCCTACGAGCAGTACTTC
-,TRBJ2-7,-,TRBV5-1,CASSPGREAYEQYF,TGCGCCAGCAGCCCCGGACGGGAAGCCTACGAGCAGTACTTC
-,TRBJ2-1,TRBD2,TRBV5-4,CASSTASGEQGYEQFF,TGTGCCAGCAGCACGGCTAGCGGGGAGCAAGGTTATGAGCAGTTCTTC
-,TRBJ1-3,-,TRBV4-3,CASSQERGSKGNTIYF,TGCGCCAGCAGCCAAGAGCGGGGAAGTAAGGGAAACACCATATATTTT
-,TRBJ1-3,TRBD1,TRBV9,CASSFPGGTSGNTIYF,TGTGCCAGCAGCTTCCCAGGGGGGACCTCTGGAAACACCATATATTTT
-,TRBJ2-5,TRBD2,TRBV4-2,CASSQDRGGGAEETQYF,TGTGCCAGCAGCCAAGATAGGGGCGGGGGGGCCGAGGAGACCCAGTACTTC
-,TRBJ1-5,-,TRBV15,CATSRLRTGYGNQPQHF,TGTGCCACCAGCAGACTTCGAACAGGGTATGGCAATCAGCCCCAGCATTTT
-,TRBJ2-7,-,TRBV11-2,CASSPTSTSYEQYF,TGTGCCAGCAGCCCCACTAGCACCTCCTACGAGCAGTACTTC
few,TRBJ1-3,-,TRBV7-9,CASSRRSGARGNTIYF,TGTGCCAGCAGCCGAAGGTCGGGGGCGCGAGGAAACACCATATATTTT
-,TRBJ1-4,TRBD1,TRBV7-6,CASSQGGISEKLFF,TGTGCCAGCAGCCAAGGGGGCATTAGTGAAAAACTGTTTTTT
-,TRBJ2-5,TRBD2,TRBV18,CASSPPGGTTQYF,TGTGCCAGCTCACCGCCCGGGGGGACGACCCAGTACTTC
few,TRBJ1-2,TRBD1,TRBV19,CASSIDLGQIYYGYTF,TGTGCCAGTAGTATAGATCTGGGACAGATTTACTATGGCTACACCTTC
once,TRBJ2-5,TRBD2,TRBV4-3,CASSQDIAGGASGLKETQYF,TGCGCCAGCAGCCAAGATATAGCGGGAGGCGCTTCAGGCCTGAAAGAGACCCAGTACTTC
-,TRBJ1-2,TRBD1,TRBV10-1,CASSELDQGAGLWNGYTF,TGCGCCAGCAGTGAGTTGGATCAGGGGGCTGGGCTTTGGAATGGCTACACCTTC
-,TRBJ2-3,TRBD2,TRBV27,CASSLGSGGDTQYF,TGTGCCAGCAGTTTGGGGTCGGGGGGGGATACGCAGTATTTT
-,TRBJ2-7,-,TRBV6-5,CASSYLFPGPRDEQYF,TGTGCCAGCAGTTATCTCTTTCCCGGCCCCCGCGACGAGCAGTACTTC
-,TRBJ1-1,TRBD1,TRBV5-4,CASSPKQGALRTEAFF,TGTGCCAGCAGCCCGAAACAGGGGGCGCTTCGGACTGAAGCTTTCTTT
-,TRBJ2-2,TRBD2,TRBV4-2,CASSQDWQFRLAGERNTGELFF,TGTGCCAGCAGCCAAGATTGGCAATTTCGACTAGCGGGAGAACGGAACACCGGGGAGCTGTTTTTT
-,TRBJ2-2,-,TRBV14,CASSQDPADTGELFF,TGTGCCAGCAGCCAAGATCCGGCGGACACCGGGGAGCTGTTTTTT
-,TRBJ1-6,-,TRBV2,CASWDRDSYNSPLHF,TGTGCCAGTTGGGACCGAGACTCCTATAATTCACCCCTCCACTTT
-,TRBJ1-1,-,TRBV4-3,CASSQDGGRFREAFF,TGCGCCAGCAGCCAAGATGGGGGCAGATTTCGTGAAGCTTTCTTT
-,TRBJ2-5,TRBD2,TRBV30,CAWSVWGGRETQYF,TGTGCCTGGAGTGTATGGGGGGGTCGGGAGACCCAGTACTTC
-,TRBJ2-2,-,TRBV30,CAWTLLRTGELFF,TGTGCCTGGACTTTACTGCGCACCGGGGAGCTGTTTTTT